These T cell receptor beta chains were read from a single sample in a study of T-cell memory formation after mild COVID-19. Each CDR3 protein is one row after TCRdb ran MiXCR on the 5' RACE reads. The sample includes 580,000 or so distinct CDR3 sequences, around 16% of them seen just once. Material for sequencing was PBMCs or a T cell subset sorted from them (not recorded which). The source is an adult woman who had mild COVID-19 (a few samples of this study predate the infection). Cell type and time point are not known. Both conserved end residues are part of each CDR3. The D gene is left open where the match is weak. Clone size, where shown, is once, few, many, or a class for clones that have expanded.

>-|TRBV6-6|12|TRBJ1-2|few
TGTGCCAGCACCGGGGCTCACTATGGCTACACCTTC
CASTGAHYGYTF
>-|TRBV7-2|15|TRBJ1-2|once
TGTGCCAGCAGCTTAGGTGCAGGGCAGGACTATGGCTACACCTTC
CASSLGAGQDYGYTF
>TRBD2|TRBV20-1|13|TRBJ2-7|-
TGCAGTGCACGGGGGGACCCTTTCTACGAGCAGTACTTC
CSARGDPFYEQYF
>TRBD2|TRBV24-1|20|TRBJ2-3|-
TGTGCCACCAGTGATGCGGGACTAGTAGGATCGAACCCTAGCACAGATACGCAGTATTTT
CATSDAGLVGSNPSTDTQYF
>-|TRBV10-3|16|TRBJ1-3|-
TGTGCCATCAGTGAGACTTCAGGGACCTCTGGAAACACCATATATTTT
CAISETSGTSGNTIYF
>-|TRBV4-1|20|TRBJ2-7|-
TGCGCCAGCAGCCAAGTAAGCCCCCGCGGGGGCCTACTCTTCGGGAACGAGCAGTACTTC
CASSQVSPRGGLLFGNEQYF
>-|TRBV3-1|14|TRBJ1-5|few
TGTGCCAGCAGCCAAACCCCGACCCATCAGCCCCAGCATTTT
CASSQTPTHQPQHF
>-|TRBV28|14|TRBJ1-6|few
TGTGCCAGTGAACAGGGAGGATATAATTCACCCCTCCACTTT
CASEQGGYNSPLHF
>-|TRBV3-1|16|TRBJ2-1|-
TGTGCCAGCAGCCAAGATCAGTGGAGCTCCTACAATGAGCAGTTCTTC
CASSQDQWSSYNEQFF
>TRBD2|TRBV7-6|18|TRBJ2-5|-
TGTGCCAGCAGCCCCCCCTCTGCCGGGGGGGGCCGTATAGAGACCCAGTACTTC
CASSPPSAGGGRIETQYF
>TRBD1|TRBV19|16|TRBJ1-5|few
TGTGCCAGTAGTATAGCTAGGACAGGGCCTCTCCAGCCCCAGCATTTT
CASSIARTGPLQPQHF
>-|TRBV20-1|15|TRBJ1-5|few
TGCAGTGCTAGAAAGCTTGGGACACTAAGTCAGCCCCAGCATTTT
CSARKLGTLSQPQHF
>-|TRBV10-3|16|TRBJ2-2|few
TGTGCCATCAGTAAGGACAGGGAGGGTAACACCGGGGAGCTGTTTTTT
CAISKDREGNTGELFF
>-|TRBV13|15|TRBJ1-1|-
TGTGCCAGCAGCCTCCGGGACGGTATGAACACTGAAGCTTTCTTT
CASSLRDGMNTEAFF
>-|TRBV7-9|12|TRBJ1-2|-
TGTGCCAGCAGCTTAGCGTTGAGGGGCTACACCTTC
CASSLALRGYTF
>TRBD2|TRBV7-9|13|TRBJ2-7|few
TGTGCCAGCAGCTTCCCTAGCGGGCACGAGCAGTACTTC
CASSFPSGHEQYF
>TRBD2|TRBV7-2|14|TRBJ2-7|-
TGTGCCAGCAGCCAGGGACTAGCGGGGTACGAGCAGTACTTC
CASSQGLAGYEQYF
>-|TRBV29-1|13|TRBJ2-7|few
TGCAGCGTTGAAAAACAGCTAGGAACCGAGCAGTACTTC
CSVEKQLGTEQYF
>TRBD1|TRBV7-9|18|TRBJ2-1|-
TGTGCCATCAAAGCTTCCCAACCGACGGACAGGCCTATCAATGAGCAGTTCTTC
CAIKASQPTDRPINEQFF
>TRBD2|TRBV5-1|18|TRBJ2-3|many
TGCGCCAGCAGCTTGGAAGCGGGGGGGTTAACTAGCACAGATACGCAGTATTTT
CASSLEAGGLTSTDTQYF
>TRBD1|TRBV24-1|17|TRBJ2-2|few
TGTGCCACCAGTTCACTTCCGGGACAGGGTAACACCGGGGAGCTGTTTTTT
CATSSLPGQGNTGELFF
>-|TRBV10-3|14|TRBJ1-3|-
TGTGCCATCAGATCAGAGAGCTCTGGAAACACCATATATTTT
CAIRSESSGNTIYF
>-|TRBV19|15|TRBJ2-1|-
TGTGCCAGTAGTCTCGGGTGGGGGCCGTACAATGAGCAGTTCTTC
CASSLGWGPYNEQFF
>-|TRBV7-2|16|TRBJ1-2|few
TGTGCCAGCAGCTTAGCTACGGCAGGTGGGCGGAGAGGCTACACCTTC
CASSLATAGGRRGYTF
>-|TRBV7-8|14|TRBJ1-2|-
TGTGCCAGCAGCACCGGCCCCGCCAACTATGGCTACACCTTC
CASSTGPANYGYTF
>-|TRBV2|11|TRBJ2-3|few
TGTGCCAGCAGTAACCGGGACTGGCCTTATTTT
CASSNRDWPYF
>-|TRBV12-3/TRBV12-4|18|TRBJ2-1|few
TGTGCCAGCAGTTTATTCCAGGGATTCTCAAGCTCCTACAATGAGCAGTTCTTC
CASSLFQGFSSSYNEQFF
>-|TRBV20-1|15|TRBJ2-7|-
TGCAGTGCTGAAACCGGGACGCCAAGCTCCTACGAGCAGTACTTC
CSAETGTPSSYEQYF
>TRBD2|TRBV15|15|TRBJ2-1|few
TGTGCCACCACCCCCGGGACTAGCGGTAACAATGAGCAGTTCTTC
CATTPGTSGNNEQFF
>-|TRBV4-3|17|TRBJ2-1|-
TGCGCCAGCAGCCAAAGAGGGCGGGACGGCTCCTACAATGAGCAGTTCTTC
CASSQRGRDGSYNEQFF
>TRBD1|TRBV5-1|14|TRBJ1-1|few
TGCGCCAGCAGCTTGGACAGGGGGACACCCGAAGCTTTCTTT
CASSLDRGTPEAFF
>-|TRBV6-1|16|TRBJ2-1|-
TGTGCCAGCAGTACGCCAGCAAGTTACGACTACAATGAGCAGTTCTTC
CASSTPASYDYNEQFF
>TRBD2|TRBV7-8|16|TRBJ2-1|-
TGTGCCAGCAGCTTAGAGCTAGCGGTCTCCTACAATGAGCAGTTCTTC
CASSLELAVSYNEQFF
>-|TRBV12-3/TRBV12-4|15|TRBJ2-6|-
TGTGCCAGCAGTTGGCAGTTGTCTGGGGCCAACGTCCTGACTTTC
CASSWQLSGANVLTF
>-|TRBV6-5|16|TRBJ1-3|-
TGTGCCAGCAGTTACTCCAACAGGATCTCTGGAAACACCATATATTTT
CASSYSNRISGNTIYF
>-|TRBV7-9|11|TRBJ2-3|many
TGTGCCAGTGGCTTCACAGATACGCAGTATTTT
CASGFTDTQYF
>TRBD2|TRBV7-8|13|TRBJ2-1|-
TGTGCCAGCAGCGCTAGCGGGGACAATGAGCAGTTCTTC
CASSASGDNEQFF
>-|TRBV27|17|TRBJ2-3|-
TGTGCCAGCAGTTTGTCGGGGGGCTCCTTTGGCACAGATACGCAGTATTTT
CASSLSGGSFGTDTQYF
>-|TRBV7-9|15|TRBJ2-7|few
TGTGCCAGCAGCCAAGATCTTCAGGAGGTTTACGAGCAGTACTTC
CASSQDLQEVYEQYF
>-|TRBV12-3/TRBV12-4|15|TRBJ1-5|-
TGTGCCAGCAGCCCTGATGGGGTGGGCGATCAGCCCCAGCATTTT
CASSPDGVGDQPQHF
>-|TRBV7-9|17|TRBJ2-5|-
TGTGCCAGCAGCTCCCTAGGAAGACCGGGAGCGCAAGAGACCCAGTACTTC
CASSSLGRPGAQETQYF
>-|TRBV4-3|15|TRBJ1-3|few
TGCGCCAGCAGCCAAGTGAGGGGACCTGGAAACACCATATATTTT
CASSQVRGPGNTIYF
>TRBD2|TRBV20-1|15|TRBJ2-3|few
TGCAGTGCCCTGACCGGGACTAGGATTACAGATACGCAGTATTTT
CSALTGTRITDTQYF
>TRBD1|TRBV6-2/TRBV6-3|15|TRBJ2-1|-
TGTGCCAGCAGTAGACCGGGGACAGGGGCCCGTGAGCAGTTCTTC
CASSRPGTGAREQFF
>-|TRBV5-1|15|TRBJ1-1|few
TGCGCCAGCAGCTTGGAGGACAGTTTGAACACTGAAGCTTTCTTT
CASSLEDSLNTEAFF
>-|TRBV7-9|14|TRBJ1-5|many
TGTGCCAGCAGCTTAGCAGGGGAAGGACAGCCCCAGCATTTT
CASSLAGEGQPQHF
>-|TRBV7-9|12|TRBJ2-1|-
TGTGCCAGCAGCCAACGGATCGATGAGCAGTTCTTC
CASSQRIDEQFF
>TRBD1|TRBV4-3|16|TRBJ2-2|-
TGCGCCAGCAGCCAAGTTAGGGGGCCGAACACCGGGGAGCTGTTTTTT
CASSQVRGPNTGELFF
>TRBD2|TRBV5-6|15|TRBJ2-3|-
TGTGCCAGCAGCCATCTAGCGGGAGGGCAAGATACGCAGTATTTT
CASSHLAGGQDTQYF
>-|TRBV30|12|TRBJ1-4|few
TGTGCCTGGAGGGGCTTAATCGAAAAACTGTTTTTT
CAWRGLIEKLFF
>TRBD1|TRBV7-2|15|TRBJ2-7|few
TGTGCCAGCAGCCCGCATTGGACAGGGGACTACGAGCAGTACTTC
CASSPHWTGDYEQYF
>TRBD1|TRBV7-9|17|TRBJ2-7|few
TGTGCCAGCACACCCACTACAGACAGGGGGGGCCTCTACGAGCAGTACTTC
CASTPTTDRGGLYEQYF
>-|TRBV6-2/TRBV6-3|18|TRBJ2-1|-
TGTGCCAGCAGTTACCCCCAGGGGAGAGCGGGCACGTACGGGGAGCAGTTCTTC
CASSYPQGRAGTYGEQFF